Listed below are T cell receptor beta chains from one sample, sequenced in a study of Ad26.COV2.S vaccination and SARS-CoV-2 variants. TCRdb keeps only in-frame clones here, not all; method: immunoSEQ multiplex PCR. The sample lists about 320,000 clones; around four fifths were seen once. This sample comprised peripheral blood, obtained in a trial of Ad26.COV2.S vaccine versus placebo. Receptors originate from a person aged 18-65 years who received the Ad26.COV2.S COVID-19 vaccine or a placebo. CDR3s include the opening cysteine and the closing phenylalanine or tryptophan. D genes are given only for firm matches. For some rows the clone size is stated as once, few or many, or as a class when expanded; others skip it.

TRBJ1-1 | TRBV3-1/TRBV3-2 | . | . | CASSQWVGNTEAFF | TGTGCCAGCAGCCAATGGGTAGGGAACACTGAAGCTTTCTTT
TRBJ2-1 | TRBV5-1 | . | . | CASGWGDLTRDEQFF | TGCGCCAGCGGCTGGGGGGACCTGACTCGCGATGAGCAGTTCTTC
TRBJ2-5 | TRBV28 | . | . | CASSYGLMGDETQYF | TGTGCCAGCAGTTATGGATTGATGGGCGATGAGACCCAGTACTTC
TRBJ2-2 | TRBV9 | . | . | CASSVEWGSNTGELFF | TGTGCCAGCAGCGTAGAGTGGGGGTCGAACACCGGGGAGCTGTTTTTT
TRBJ1-5 | TRBV7-8 | TRBD1 | few | CASSSTQGTGNQPQHF | TGTGCCAGCAGCTCCACCCAAGGGACAGGGAATCAGCCCCAGCATTTT
TRBJ1-3 | TRBV6-5 | . | . | CASRRRAGNTIYF | TGTGCCAGCAGGCGGAGGGCTGGAAACACCATATATTTT
TRBJ1-4 | TRBV10-2 | TRBD1 | . | CASSLLDRVGEKLFF | TGCGCCAGCAGCCTCTTGGACAGGGTGGGGGAAAAACTGTTTTTT
TRBJ2-3 | TRBV20-1 | TRBD2 | . | CSASYSGAQDTQYF | TGCAGTGCTAGTTATAGCGGGGCGCAAGATACGCAGTATTTT
TRBJ2-3 | TRBV5-1 | . | . | CASSPRGGGGDTQYF | TGCGCCAGCAGCCCACGCGGGGGCGGGGGAGATACGCAGTATTTT
TRBJ2-2 | TRBV5-8 | . | few | CASSRRQAGELFF | TGTGCCAGCAGCCGGAGACAAGCCGGGGAGCTGTTTTTT
TRBJ1-1 | TRBV5-1 | . | few | CASSLGLTMNTEAFF | TGCGCCAGCAGCTTGGGGCTAACCATGAACACTGAAGCTTTCTTT